The T cell receptor beta chain under discussion was sequenced for a study of cytomegalovirus exposure and HLA in healthy donors. Study results and limitations: The authors later found HLA-associated TCR beta chains more clonally expanded than equally common others.

The PCR used 60 Vbeta and 13 Jbeta primers. Repertoires were generated with immunoSEQ multiplex PCR, while TCRdb's copy carries only in-frame clones and drops some. The sample's table shows nearly 200,000 clones. Details on this clone: The antigen remains unidentified.

J was trimmed by 7 bases and V by 6 bases; bases with no gene match: 8. CDR3 size: 14 residues. CDR1 and CDR2 (germline): MDHEN, SYDVKM. The chain is built from TRBV28 and TRBJ1-5, with 8 positions matching TRBD1. The clonotype comes from a boy aged 5-17 years in good health and CMV-seronegative. Sequenced sample: PBMCs. The CDR3 spells CASSPDRGWQPQHF. Here the CDR3 DNA reads TGTGCCAGCAGCCCCGACAGGGGTTGGCAGCCCCAGCATTTT. Complete variable domain (other parts from reference TRBV28 and TRBJ1-5): DVKVTQSSRYLVKRTGEKVFLECVQDMDHENMFWYRQDPGLGLRLIYFSYDVKMKEKGDIPEGYSVSREKKERFSLILESASTNQTSMYLCASSPDRGWQPQHFGDGTRLSIL.